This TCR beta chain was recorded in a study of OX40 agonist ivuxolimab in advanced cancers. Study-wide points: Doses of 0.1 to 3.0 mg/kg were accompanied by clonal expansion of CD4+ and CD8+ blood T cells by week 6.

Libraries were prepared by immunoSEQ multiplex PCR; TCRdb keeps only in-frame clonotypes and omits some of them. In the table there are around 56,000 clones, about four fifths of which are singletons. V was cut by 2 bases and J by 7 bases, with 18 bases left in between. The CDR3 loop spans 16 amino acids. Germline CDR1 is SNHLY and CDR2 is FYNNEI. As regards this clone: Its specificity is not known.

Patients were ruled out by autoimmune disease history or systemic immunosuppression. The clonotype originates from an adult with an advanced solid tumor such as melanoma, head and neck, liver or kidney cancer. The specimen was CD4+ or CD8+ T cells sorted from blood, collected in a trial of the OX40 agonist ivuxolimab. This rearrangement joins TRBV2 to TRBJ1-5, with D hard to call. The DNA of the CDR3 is TGTGCCAGCAGTGAAAGGGCCTGGAAGGGTGGACAGCCCCAGCATTTT. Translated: CASSERAWKGGQPQHF.